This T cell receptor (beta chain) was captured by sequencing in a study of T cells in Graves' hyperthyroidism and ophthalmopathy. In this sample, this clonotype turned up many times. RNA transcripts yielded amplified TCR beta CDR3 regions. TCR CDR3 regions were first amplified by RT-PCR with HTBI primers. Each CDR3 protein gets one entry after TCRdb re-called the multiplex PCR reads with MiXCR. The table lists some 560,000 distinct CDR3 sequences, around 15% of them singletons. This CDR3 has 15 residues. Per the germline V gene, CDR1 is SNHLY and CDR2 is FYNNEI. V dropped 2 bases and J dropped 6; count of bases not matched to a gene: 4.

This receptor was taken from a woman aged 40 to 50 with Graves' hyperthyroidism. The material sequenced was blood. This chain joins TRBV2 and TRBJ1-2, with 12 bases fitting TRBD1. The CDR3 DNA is TGTGCCAGCAGTGAAACCCGGGACAGGGGGCATGGCTACACCTTC. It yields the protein CASSETRDRGHGYTF.